Only a few counts were recorded for the clone carrying this TCR beta chain. Antigen: not known. With a much larger clone just one base away, this may be a read error. The source of the sample is a study of tumor and adjacent non-tumor tissue in lung cancer. Germline V gene sequence: CDR1 LGHNA, CDR2 YNFKEQ. Trimming at V came to 0 bases and at J to 4 bases, leaving 5 bases not matched to a gene. CDR3 size: 17 residues. Study-level findings and limits: Normal lung showed higher cumulative top 100 clone frequency than tumor.

The library came from three nested PCR rounds adapted from ARM-PCR protocols. TCRdb fed the multiplex PCR reads into MiXCR, producing one record per CDR3 protein. The repertoire consists of some 100,000 distinct CDR3 sequences, with 65% occurring once and the leading ten covering roughly a fifth. The template was RNA from unsorted bulk tissue. Distant lung tissue was collected more than 3 cm away from the tumor edge. The chain is built from TRBV4-2 and TRBJ2-2; 10 positions agree with TRBD2. The source of this sequence is a man aged 25 to 40 with non-small cell lung cancer. The sequencing sample was made of distant non-tumor lung tissue. CDR3 sequence (DNA): TGTGCCAGCAGCCAAGACGCTAGCGGGAGTAGCACCGGGGAGCTGTTTTTT. It translates to CASSQDASGSSTGELFF.